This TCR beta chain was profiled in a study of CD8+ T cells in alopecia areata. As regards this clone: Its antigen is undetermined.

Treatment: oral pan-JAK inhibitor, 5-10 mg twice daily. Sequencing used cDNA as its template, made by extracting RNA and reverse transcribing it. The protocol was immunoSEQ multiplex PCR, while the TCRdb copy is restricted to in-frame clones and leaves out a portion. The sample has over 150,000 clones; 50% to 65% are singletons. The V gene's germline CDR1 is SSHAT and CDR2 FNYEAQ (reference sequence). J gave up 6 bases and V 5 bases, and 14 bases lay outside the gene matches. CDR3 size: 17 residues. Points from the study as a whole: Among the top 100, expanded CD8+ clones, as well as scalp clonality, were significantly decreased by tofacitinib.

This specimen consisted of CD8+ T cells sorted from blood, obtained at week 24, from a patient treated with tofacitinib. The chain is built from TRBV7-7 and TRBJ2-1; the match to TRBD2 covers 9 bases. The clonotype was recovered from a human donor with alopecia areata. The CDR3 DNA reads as TGTGCCAGCAGCCTAAAACCATTGGGGACTAGCCGCAATGAGCAGTTCTTC. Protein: CASSLKPLGTSRNEQFF.